Presented here are 5 T cell receptor beta chains from one specimen sequenced in a study of blood T cell repertoires in COVID-19 (dated by TCRdb to the early 2020s). Receptor amplification or capture employed the immunoSEQ multiplex PCR assay. TCRdb holds this immuneACCESS table with in-frame rearrangements only. Some clones are missing; in checked studies, unresolved V genes explain under half, and the rest has no known cause. Present in this sample are tens of thousands of clones, approximately 79% of which were seen just once. The ten most abundant clones make up approximately 30% of the sample. Sequences were obtained from peripheral blood. The receptor source for this set is a human donor in a cohort sampled during active COVID-19.

The chain has TRBV19 and TRBJ1-1; a possible D gene is TRBD1 (5 bases). Per germline, CDR1 LNHDA and CDR2 SQIVND (reference sequence). V lost 4 bases, J lost 5 bases, and 17 bases lay in between. This CDR3 spans 15 amino acids. As DNA, the CDR3 is TGTGCCAGTAGTACCTACATCGGTGGGGGGACTGAAGCTTTCTTT. It is translated as CASSTYIGGGTEAFF.

CDR3 nucleotide sequence: TGTGCCAGCAGCTTAGGACTAGCGGGAGGGAATTTCCAAGAGACCCAGTACTTC. Translated, it gives CASSLGLAGGNFQETQYF. J is TRBJ2-5 and V is TRBV7-2, with 14 bases lining up with TRBD2. V was clipped by 1 base and J by 1 base; unmatched bases: 5. The CDR3 extends over 18 amino acids. Germline values: CDR1 SGHTA, CDR2 FQGNSA.

V is TRBV7-9 and J is TRBJ2-1, with D tentatively TRBD2 (6 bases). Trimming took 5 bases from V and 10 from J, leaving 18 bases between them. Germline V CDR1 and CDR2: SEHNR, FQNEAQ (reference sequence). The CDR3 is 14 amino acids. The CDR3 here is CASSPRQRGEEQFF. In nucleotides, the CDR3 is TGTGCCAGCAGCCCTAGACAGCGCGGGGAAGAGCAGTTCTTC. The full variable domain, rest sourced from reference TRBV7-9 and TRBJ2-1, is DTGVSQNPRHKITKRGQNVTFRCDPISEHNRLYWYRQTLGQGPEFLTYFQNEAQLEKSRLLSDRFSAERPKGSFSTLEIQRTEQGDSAMYLCASSPRQRGEEQFFGPGTRLTVL.

The chain recombines TRBV7-2 with TRBJ2-4; 7 bases line up with TRBD1. Germline CDR1 SGHTA, CDR2 FQGNSA. The CDR3 is 14 amino acids. The V segment lost 2 bases and the J segment 5 bases; nucleotides outside the gene matches: 3. The CDR3 DNA reads TGTGCCAGCAGCTTAACAGGGGAAGAAAACATTCAGTACTTC. This translates into CASSLTGEENIQYF.

This chain links TRBV28 with TRBJ1-4, with D possibly matching TRBD1 (5 bases). CDR1 is MDHEN, CDR2 SYDVKM, per germline. Trimming pared 5 bases from V and 7 bases from J, leaving 17 bases between. This CDR3 comprises 15 residues. CDR3 in amino acids: CASSLPDTGSEKLFF. The DNA of the CDR3 is TGTGCCAGCAGTCTGCCGGACACCGGCAGTGAAAAACTGTTTTTT.